The clone carrying this T cell receptor (beta chain) was detected only a few times. The data stem from a study of early T cells in non-severe SARS-CoV-2 infection. TCRdb processed the 5' RACE reads anew with MiXCR; each CDR3 protein has one entry. This sample carries tens of thousands of distinct CDR3 sequences, around 14% of them seen once, and the ten largest clones take about 8%. CDR1 and CDR2 from the germline V gene are MNHEY and SVGEGT. This CDR3 has 11 residues. V gave up 2 bases and J gave up 7 bases, with 5 bases separating them. The source is an adult who was a healthcare worker with PCR-confirmed SARS-CoV-2 infection or an uninfected control (not recorded which). Source material: whole blood. V usage is TRBV6-2 or TRBV6-3 and J usage is TRBJ1-1; D remains ambiguous. The CDR3 DNA reads as TGTGCCAGCAGTTACAGGAATGAAGCTTTCTTT. This codes for CASSYRNEAFF.